The source of this T cell receptor beta chain is a study of cytomegalovirus exposure and HLA in healthy donors. With 60 Vbeta and 13 Jbeta primers, the PCR was carried out. Assay: immunoSEQ multiplex PCR; the TCRdb copy retains only in-frame clones and omits some. The sample records roughly 150,000 clones, approximately 80% being singletons. This CDR3 is 15 amino acids long. Germline loops: CDR1 MGHRA, CDR2 YSYEKL. Trimming cost V 1 base and J 3 bases, with 13 bases left between them. The sequence was obtained from a woman younger than 35 in good health and CMV-seronegative. The sequenced material came from PBMCs. V usage is TRBV4-1 and J usage is TRBJ2-7, with a possible D match to TRBD1 (5 bases). The CDR3 is CASSQVPRANYEQYF. The CDR3 coding sequence is TGCGCCAGCAGCCAAGTTCCCAGGGCCAACTACGAGCAGTACTTC.